This is a list of T cell receptor beta chains from one sample in a study of OX40 agonist ivuxolimab in advanced cancers. Produced via immunoSEQ multiplex PCR; TCRdb's table is partial and in-frame only. The repertoire holds tens of thousands of clones, about 90% seen once, with 25% to 30% in the top ten. The source material was CD4+ or CD8+ T cells sorted from blood, sampled in a trial of the OX40 agonist ivuxolimab. The receptors were sampled from an adult with an advanced solid tumor such as melanoma, head and neck, liver or kidney cancer. The CDR3 runs from the conserved cysteine through the conserved F or W. The D gene is left open where the match is weak. A clone size is listed for some rows: how often the clone was seen (once, few, many), or a class if it is expanded.

J | size | length | V | D | DNA | CDR3
TRBJ2-1 | - | 13 | TRBV30 | - | TGTGCCTGGAGTGGGAGCTCCTACAATGAGCAGTTCTTC | CAWSGSSYNEQFF
TRBJ1-5 | once | 14 | TRBV27 | - | TGTGCCAGCAGTTCCTCAGGTTGGAATCAGCCCCAGCATTTT | CASSSSGWNQPQHF
TRBJ1-1 | - | 15 | TRBV7-9 | - | TGTGCCAGCAGGGACACCACGACGCGGAGCACTGAAGCTTTCTTT | CASRDTTTRSTEAFF
TRBJ1-6 | - | 13 | TRBV4-1 | - | TGCGCCAGCAGCCAAACCAGTAATTCACCCCTCCACTTT | CASSQTSNSPLHF
TRBJ1-2 | few | 15 | TRBV5-4 | - | TGTGCCAGCAGTGGCGGAGTCCCCGCTAACTATGGCTACACCTTC | CASSGGVPANYGYTF
TRBJ2-7 | - | 12 | TRBV7-9 | - | TGTGCCAGCAGCTTAGGCAGCTACGAGCAGTACTTC | CASSLGSYEQYF
TRBJ1-1 | few | 14 | TRBV27 | - | TGTGCCAGCAGTTTAAAACAGATGAACACTGAAGCTTTCTTT | CASSLKQMNTEAFF
TRBJ1-1 | - | 12 | TRBV5-1 | - | TGCGCCAGCAGGAGTACTTGGATTGAAGCTTTCTTT | CASRSTWIEAFF
TRBJ2-7 | - | 15 | TRBV23-1 | - | TGCGCCAGCAGTCAATTTAATCACAGAAGTTACGAGCAGTACTTC | CASSQFNHRSYEQYF
TRBJ1-2 | - | 12 | TRBV27 | TRBD1 | TGTGCCACCCAGACAGGGGGCCGCGGCTACACCTTC | CATQTGGRGYTF
TRBJ2-1 | - | 12 | TRBV19 | - | TGTGCCAGTAGTATGCCCGGGAATGAGCAGTTCTTC | CASSMPGNEQFF
TRBJ2-3 | - | 14 | TRBV30 | - | TGTGCCTTACATGGCCCTCGTATCCCAGATACGCAGTATTTT | CALHGPRIPDTQYF
TRBJ1-5 | once | 16 | TRBV27 | TRBD1 | TGTGCCAGCAGTTCTCATCGGGACAGGGAAAATCAGCCCCAGCATTTT | CASSSHRDRENQPQHF
TRBJ1-4 | - | 15 | TRBV7-8 | - | TGTGCCAGCAGAAAGGAGCCAGGGACTAATGAAAAACTGTTTTTT | CASRKEPGTNEKLFF
TRBJ2-1 | - | 13 | TRBV2 | - | TGTGCCAGCCCGGAGACGGTTTACAATGAGCAGTTCTTC | CASPETVYNEQFF
TRBJ1-1 | - | 15 | TRBV10-3 | - | TGTGCCATCAGTGAGTCCACAGGGCTAGGGACTGAAGCTTTCTTT | CAISESTGLGTEAFF
TRBJ1-2 | - | 14 | TRBV19 | TRBD1 | TGTGCCAGTACTTTGGACAGGGGTGGCTATGGCTACACCTTC | CASTLDRGGYGYTF
TRBJ2-7 | - | 13 | TRBV30 | - | TGTGCCTGGAGTGTTGGGGTCCCTCTCGAGCAGTACTTC | CAWSVGVPLEQYF
TRBJ1-5 | - | 15 | TRBV27 | - | TGTGCCAGCAGTCCCACGGAGAACATCGTGCAGCCCCAGCATTTT | CASSPTENIVQPQHF
TRBJ2-2 | - | 16 | TRBV7-7 | TRBD2 | TGTGCCAGCAGCTTAATAGGCGGGGGGGCGTCCGGGGAGCTGTTTTTT | CASSLIGGGASGELFF
TRBJ2-5 | - | 16 | TRBV28 | - | TGTGCCAGCAGTAGCCCACACAGGGAACCTTGGGAGACCCAGTACTTC | CASSSPHREPWETQYF
TRBJ2-1 | - | 15 | TRBV10-1 | - | TGCGCCAGCAGTCAAGGTCCCATGTCCTACAATGAGCAGTTCTTC | CASSQGPMSYNEQFF
TRBJ1-3 | - | 16 | TRBV13 | - | TGTGCCAGCAGCTTAGGTAGGGGTTTTGCTGGAAACACCATATATTTT | CASSLGRGFAGNTIYF
TRBJ1-1 | - | 14 | TRBV19 | - | TGTGCCAGTAGTATAGTCGCAGGGGACACTGAAGCTTTCTTT | CASSIVAGDTEAFF
TRBJ2-7 | - | 15 | TRBV4-1 | TRBD1 | TGCGCCAGCAGCCTACTAGGACAGGGACCTTACGAGCAGTACTTC | CASSLLGQGPYEQYF
TRBJ1-2 | - | 18 | TRBV11-3 | - | TGTGCCAGCAGCTTAGTAGGCAGGGTCGAAATGACTAACTATGGCTACACCTTC | CASSLVGRVEMTNYGYTF
TRBJ2-7 | - | 15 | TRBV27 | TRBD1 | TGTGCCAGCAGTTTAACGGGACAGGGGGGGACCGAGCAGTACTTC | CASSLTGQGGTEQYF
TRBJ2-7 | - | 15 | TRBV2 | TRBD2 | TGTGCCAGCAGTGAACCCCGGGGGGGGGACTACGAGCAGTACTTC | CASSEPRGGDYEQYF
TRBJ2-1 | - | 16 | TRBV4-1 | TRBD2 | TGCGCCAGCAGCTACCTAGCGGGGGTATCCTACAATGAGCAGTTCTTC | CASSYLAGVSYNEQFF
TRBJ2-7 | - | 14 | TRBV5-1 | TRBD1 | TGCGCCAGCAGCTTAGGACAGGCCTACTACGAGCAGTACTTC | CASSLGQAYYEQYF
TRBJ1-2 | - | 13 | TRBV5-4 | - | TGTGCCACCACGTTTAGGGGGGTCGTCGGCTACACCTTC | CATTFRGVVGYTF
TRBJ2-1 | - | 15 | TRBV11-3 | - | TGTGCCAGCAGCCAACGGGACCAAGCTACCAATGAGCAGTTCTTC | CASSQRDQATNEQFF
TRBJ2-1 | - | 16 | TRBV7-8 | TRBD2 | TGTGCCAGCAGCTTACCTAGCGGGGGGTACTACAATGAGCAGTTCTTC | CASSLPSGGYYNEQFF
TRBJ2-7 | - | 13 | TRBV19 | - | TGTGCCAGTAGCTTTAAGAGCTCCTACGAGCAGTACTTC | CASSFKSSYEQYF
TRBJ2-5 | once | 14 | TRBV7-9 | - | TGTGCCAGCAGCTCCGGGACTTTCGACGAGACCCAGTACTTC | CASSSGTFDETQYF
TRBJ2-1 | - | 15 | TRBV19 | TRBD1 | TGTGCCAGTAGTACTTCCGGGACAGGTTTCAATGAGCAGTTCTTC | CASSTSGTGFNEQFF
TRBJ1-2 | - | 15 | TRBV7-6 | - | TGTGCCAGCAGCCCAGAGGCCGGGCTCAACTATGGCTACACCTTC | CASSPEAGLNYGYTF
TRBJ1-5 | few | 14 | TRBV4-1 | - | TGCGCCAGCAGCCAAGACGTAGGGGTCCAGCCCCAGCATTTT | CASSQDVGVQPQHF
TRBJ1-4 | - | 18 | TRBV28 | TRBD1 | TGTGCCAGCAGTTTGCAACTGGGGACAGGGGAGCCGGGTGAAAAACTGTTTTTT | CASSLQLGTGEPGEKLFF
TRBJ1-2 | medium-sized | 16 | TRBV7-8 | TRBD1 | TGTGCCAGCAGCAATAGAGCGGTACAGGGGATCTATGGCTACACCTTC | CASSNRAVQGIYGYTF
TRBJ2-2 | - | 13 | TRBV2 | - | TGTGCCAGCACCCCACAGAACACCGGGGAGCTGTTTTTT | CASTPQNTGELFF